This TCR beta chain stems from a study of shared clonotypes between healthy human individuals. The CDR3 loop spans 18 amino acids. Trimming took 5 bases from V and 1 from J; bases not matched to a gene: 6. Germline CDR1 SGHAT, CDR2 FQNNGV. It was CD45RO-negative cells, positively selected for CCR7, that made up naive CD8 cells, with terminally differentiated effector memory CD45RA+ cells excluded. The repertoire was sequenced with immunoSEQ multiplex PCR; TCRdb's copy has only in-frame clones and lacks some. The sample lists hundreds of thousands of clones; about 96% were seen once. The sequenced sample was naive CD8+ T cells sorted from blood. This chain joins TRBV11-2 and TRBJ2-2, with 14 nucleotides matching TRBD2. The source is a man aged 25 to 40 in good health. DNA for the CDR3: TGTGCCAGCAGCCGGGGACTAGCGGGGGAGCAGAACACCGGGGAGCTGTTTTTT. Protein: CASSRGLAGEQNTGELFF. The whole variable domain, filled in from reference TRBV11-2 and TRBJ2-2, reads EAGVAQSPRYKIIEKRQSVAFWCNPISGHATLYWYQQILGQGPKLLIQFQNNGVVDDSQLPKDRFSAERLKGVDSTLKIQPAKLEDSAVYLCASSRGLAGEQNTGELFFGEGSRLTVL.